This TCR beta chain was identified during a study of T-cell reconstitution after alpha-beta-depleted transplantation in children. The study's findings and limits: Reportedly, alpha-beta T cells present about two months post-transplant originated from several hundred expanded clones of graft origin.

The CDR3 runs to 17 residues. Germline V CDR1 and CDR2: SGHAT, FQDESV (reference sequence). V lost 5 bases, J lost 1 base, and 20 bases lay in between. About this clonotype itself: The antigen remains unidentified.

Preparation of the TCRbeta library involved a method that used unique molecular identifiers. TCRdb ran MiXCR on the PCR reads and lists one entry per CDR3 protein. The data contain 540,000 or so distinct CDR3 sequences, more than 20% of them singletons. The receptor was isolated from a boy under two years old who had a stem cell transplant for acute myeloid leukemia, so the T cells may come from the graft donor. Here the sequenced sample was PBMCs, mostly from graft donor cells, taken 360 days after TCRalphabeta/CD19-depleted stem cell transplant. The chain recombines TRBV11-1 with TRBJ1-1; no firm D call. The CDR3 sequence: CASSLTANLKENTEAFF. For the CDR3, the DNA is TGTGCCAGCAGCCTTACCGCTAATCTGAAGGAGAACACTGAAGCTTTCTTT.